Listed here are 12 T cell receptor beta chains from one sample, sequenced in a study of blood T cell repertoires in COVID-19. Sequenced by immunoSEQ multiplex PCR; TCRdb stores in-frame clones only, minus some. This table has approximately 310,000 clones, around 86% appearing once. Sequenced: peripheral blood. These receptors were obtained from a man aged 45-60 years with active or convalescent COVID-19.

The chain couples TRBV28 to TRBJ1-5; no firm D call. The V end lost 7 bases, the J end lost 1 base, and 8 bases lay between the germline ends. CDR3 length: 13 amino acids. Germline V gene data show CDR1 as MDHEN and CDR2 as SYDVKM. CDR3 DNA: TGTGCCAGCATCGGAGAAAGCAATCAGCCCCAGCATTTT. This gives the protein CASIGESNQPQHF.

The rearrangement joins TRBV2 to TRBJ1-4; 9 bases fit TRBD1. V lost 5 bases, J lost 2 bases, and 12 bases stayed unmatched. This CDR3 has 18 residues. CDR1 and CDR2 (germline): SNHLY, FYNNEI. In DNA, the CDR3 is TGTGCCAGCAGTAGGGACAGGGAATTGTGGGGGACTAATGAAAAACTGTTTTTT. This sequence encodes CASSRDRELWGTNEKLFF.

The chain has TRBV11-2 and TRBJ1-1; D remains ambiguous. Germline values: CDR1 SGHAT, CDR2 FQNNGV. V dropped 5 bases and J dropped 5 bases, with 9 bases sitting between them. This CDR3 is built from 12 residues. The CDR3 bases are TGTGCCAGCAGCATCTCCCTTACTGAAGCTTTCTTT. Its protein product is CASSISLTEAFF.

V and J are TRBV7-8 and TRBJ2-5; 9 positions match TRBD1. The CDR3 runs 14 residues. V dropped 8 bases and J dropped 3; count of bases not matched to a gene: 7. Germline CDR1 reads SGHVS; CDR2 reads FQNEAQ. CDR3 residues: CASGVTGGEETQYF. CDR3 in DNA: TGTGCCAGCGGGGTGACAGGGGGTGAAGAGACCCAGTACTTC. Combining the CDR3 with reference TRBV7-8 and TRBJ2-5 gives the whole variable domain GAGVSQSPRYKVAKRGQDVALRCDPISGHVSLFWYQQALGQGPEFLTYFQNEAQLDKSGLPSDRFFAERPEGSVSTLKIQRTQQEDSAVYLCASGVTGGEETQYFGPGTRLLVL.

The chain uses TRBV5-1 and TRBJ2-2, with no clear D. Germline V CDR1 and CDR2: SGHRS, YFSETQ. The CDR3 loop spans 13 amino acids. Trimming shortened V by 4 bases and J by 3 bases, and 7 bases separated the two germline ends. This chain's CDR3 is CASSLGHTGELFF. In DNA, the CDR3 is TGCGCCAGCAGCCTTGGGCACACCGGGGAGCTGTTTTTT. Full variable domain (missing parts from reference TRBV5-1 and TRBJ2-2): KAGVTQTPRYLIKTRGQQVTLSCSPISGHRSVSWYQQTPGQGLQFLFEYFSETQRNKGNFPGRFSGRQFSNSRSEMNVSTLELGDSALYLCASSLGHTGELFFGEGSRLTVL.

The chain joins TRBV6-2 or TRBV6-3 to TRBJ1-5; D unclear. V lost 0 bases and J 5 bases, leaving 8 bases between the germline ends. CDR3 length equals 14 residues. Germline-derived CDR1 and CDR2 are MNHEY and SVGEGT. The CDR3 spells CASSYSSGYQPQHF. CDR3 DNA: TGTGCCAGCAGTTACTCGAGCGGATATCAGCCCCAGCATTTT.

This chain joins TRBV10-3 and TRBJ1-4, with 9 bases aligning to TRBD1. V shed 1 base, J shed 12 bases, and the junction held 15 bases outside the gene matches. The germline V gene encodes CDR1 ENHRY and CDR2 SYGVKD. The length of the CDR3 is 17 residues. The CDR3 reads CAISEFQGQGRMKELFF. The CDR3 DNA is TGTGCCATCAGTGAGTTCCAGGGACAGGGAAGAATGAAGGAACTGTTTTTT.

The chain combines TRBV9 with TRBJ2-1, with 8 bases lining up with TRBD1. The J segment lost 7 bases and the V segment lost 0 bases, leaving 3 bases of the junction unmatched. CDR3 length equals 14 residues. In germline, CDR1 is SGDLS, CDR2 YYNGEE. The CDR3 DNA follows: TGTGCCAGCAGCGTAGGTCAGGGGGCAAATGAGCAGTTCTTC. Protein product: CASSVGQGANEQFF. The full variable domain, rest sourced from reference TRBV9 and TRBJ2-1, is DSGVTQTPKHLITATGQRVTLRCSPRSGDLSVYWYQQSLDQGLQFLIQYYNGEERAKGNILERFSAQQFPDLHSELNLSSLELGDSALYFCASSVGQGANEQFFGPGTRLTVL.

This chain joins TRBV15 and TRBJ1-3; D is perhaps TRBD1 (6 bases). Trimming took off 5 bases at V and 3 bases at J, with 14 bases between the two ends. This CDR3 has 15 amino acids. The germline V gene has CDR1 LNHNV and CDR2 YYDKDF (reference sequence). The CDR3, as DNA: TGTGCCACCAGCGGCCTAGGGGGTCTTGGAAACACCATATATTTT. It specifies CATSGLGGLGNTIYF.

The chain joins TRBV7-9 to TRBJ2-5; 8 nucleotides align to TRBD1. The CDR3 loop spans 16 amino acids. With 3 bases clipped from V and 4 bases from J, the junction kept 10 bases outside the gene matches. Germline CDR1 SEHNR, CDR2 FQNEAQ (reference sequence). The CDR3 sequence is CASSFWTGSLGETQYF. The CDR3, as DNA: TGTGCCAGCAGCTTTTGGACAGGGTCTTTGGGAGAGACCCAGTACTTC.

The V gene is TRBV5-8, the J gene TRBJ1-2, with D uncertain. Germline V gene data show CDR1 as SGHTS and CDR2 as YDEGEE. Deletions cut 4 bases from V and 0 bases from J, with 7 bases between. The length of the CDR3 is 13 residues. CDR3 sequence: CASSNTANYGYTF. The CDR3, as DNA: TGTGCCAGCAGCAATACAGCTAACTATGGCTACACCTTC. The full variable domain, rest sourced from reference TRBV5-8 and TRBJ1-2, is EAGVTQSPTHLIKTRGQQATLRCSPISGHTSVYWYQQALGLGLQFLLWYDEGEERNRGNFPPRFSGRQFPNYSSELNVNALELEDSALYLCASSNTANYGYTFGSGTRLTVV.

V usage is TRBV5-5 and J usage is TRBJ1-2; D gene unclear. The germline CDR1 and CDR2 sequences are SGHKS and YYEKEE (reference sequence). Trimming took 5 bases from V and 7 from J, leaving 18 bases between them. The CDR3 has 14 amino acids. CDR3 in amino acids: CASRRGPVGVGYTF. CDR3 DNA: TGTGCCAGCAGGCGAGGCCCGGTTGGAGTTGGCTACACCTTC.